This TCR beta chain is drawn from a study of shared clonotypes between healthy human individuals. Study at large: Samples came from two female and three male donors aged 18 to 49.

Regarding the study as a whole: Only blood was sampled; tissue repertoires likely differ.

The deep-level immunoSEQ assay was used. Sequenced by immunoSEQ multiplex PCR; TCRdb stores in-frame clones only, minus some. The table includes roughly 2.2 million clones, about 92% detected once. As for this clone: What it binds is unknown.

The CDR3 extends over 15 amino acids. Germline V gene lookup returns CDR1 SSHAT and CDR2 FNYEAQ (reference sequence). Trimming shortened V by 2 bases and J by 1 base, and 12 bases separated the two germline ends. Sequencing was carried out using naive CD4+ T cells from PBMCs. Subset meaning: CD45RA+ positively selected. The rearrangement links TRBV7-7 to TRBJ2-7; D is undetermined. This TCR was recovered from a man aged 18 to 30 in good health. Some clones in this sample may be carry-over from other donors' samples. The CDR3 loop is CASSLSADGSYEQYF. CDR3 nucleotides: TGTGCCAGCAGCTTATCGGCAGACGGATCCTACGAGCAGTACTTC.